The 5 T cell receptor beta chains reported below all come from one sample, sequenced in a study of shared clonotypes between healthy human individuals. Clones were sequenced by immunoSEQ multiplex PCR, and TCRdb holds only the in-frame ones, with some missing. The data contain around 2.3 million clones, almost 96% of them seen just once; the ten biggest clones take up more than 0.1%. The sequenced sample consisted of naive CD4+ T cells sorted from blood. The subset here: CD45RA+ positively selected. These receptors were collected from a man aged 18 to 30 in good health.

CDR3 in amino acids: CAIKDLGGGGNEQFF. The CDR3 DNA sequence: TGTGCCATTAAAGACCTCGGAGGGGGGGGTAATGAGCAGTTCTTC. The chain recombines TRBV6-5 with TRBJ2-1; D is perhaps TRBD2 (7 bases). The CDR3 is made up of 15 amino acids. Deletions cut 10 bases from V and 7 bases from J, with 23 bases between. Germline V gene lookup returns CDR1 MNHEY and CDR2 SVGAGI.

The rearrangement links TRBV5-6 to TRBJ2-4; D uncertain. V shed 4 bases and J shed 0 bases, with 14 bases lying between them. Germline V gene data show CDR1 as SGHDT and CDR2 as YYEEEE. The CDR3 runs to 16 residues. The chain's CDR3 is CASSPRAVLAKNIQYF. The CDR3 nucleotides read TGTGCCAGCAGCCCCCGGGCAGTCCTAGCCAAAAACATTCAGTACTTC.

The V and J genes are TRBV6-5 and TRBJ1-5, with a tentative D call TRBD1 (6 bases). Trimming took 0 bases from V and 6 from J, leaving 12 bases between them. CDR3 size: 15 residues. Germline V CDR1 and CDR2: MNHEY, SVGAGI. CDR3 sequence: CASSYSNQGSQPQHF. For the CDR3, the DNA is TGTGCCAGCAGTTACTCGAATCAGGGGAGTCAGCCCCAGCATTTT.

To note about this clone: This same CDR3 is encoded by further DNA sequences in the sample. The chain recombines TRBV5-1 with TRBJ1-1; TRBD1 agrees at 7 bases. CDR3 length: 13 residues. The ends lost 2 bases at V and 5 bases at J; junction bases unmatched: 3. In germline, CDR1 is SGHRS, CDR2 YFSETQ. The CDR3 DNA follows: TGCGCCAGCAGCTTTACAGGGGCGACTGAAGCTTTCTTT. Amino acid sequence: CASSFTGATEAFF.

This CDR3 is CASSIVRDSIKSQYF. CDR3 bases: TGTGCCAGTAGTATCGTCCGGGACAGCATTAAGTCCCAGTACTTC. The chain joins TRBV19 to TRBJ2-5, with TRBD1 identical over 7 bases. CDR1 is LNHDA and CDR2 is SQIVND in the germline V gene (reference sequence). Germline trimming cut 3 bases from V and 9 bases from J; bases unmatched to any gene: 13. The CDR3 totals 15 residues.